Each of the 13 T cell receptor beta chains below was sequenced from the same sample in a study of blood T cell repertoires in COVID-19. The protocol was immunoSEQ multiplex PCR, while the TCRdb copy is restricted to in-frame clones and leaves out a portion. The sample shows about 670,000 clones, around 90% of them seen only once. Sequences were obtained from peripheral blood. The receptors stem from a woman aged 18-29 years with acute or convalescent COVID-19.

The chain employs TRBV5-1 and TRBJ1-2; weak D call: TRBD1 (6 bases). The CDR3 is 13 amino acids. Per germline, CDR1 SGHRS and CDR2 YFSETQ. The V end was cut by 4 bases, the J end by 2 bases, with 9 bases between. The CDR3 loop is CASSRDTNYGYTF. The CDR3 nucleotides are TGCGCCAGCAGCCGGGACACCAACTATGGCTACACCTTC.

V is TRBV30 and J is TRBJ2-2; D gene ambiguous. The CDR3 consists of 17 residues. Germline CDR1 GTSNPN, CDR2 SVGIG (reference sequence). Trimming shortened V by 2 bases and J by 0 bases, and 16 bases separated the two germline ends. The DNA of the CDR3 is TGTGCCTGGAGTCCTCGGGTTCTTCTGACGAACACCGGGGAGCTGTTTTTT. The encoded protein is CAWSPRVLLTNTGELFF. The full variable domain, its missing parts supplied by reference TRBV30 and TRBJ2-2, is SQTIHQWPATLVQPVGSPLSLECTVEGTSNPNLYWYRQAAGRGLQLLFYSVGIGQISSEVPQNLSASRPQDRQFILSSKKLLLSDSGFYLCAWSPRVLLTNTGELFFGEGSRLTVL.

The V gene is TRBV7-2, the J gene TRBJ2-1, with a tentative D call TRBD2 (6 bases). Germline CDR1 is SGHTA and CDR2 is FQGNSA. With 5 bases removed from V and 1 base from J, the gap between germline ends came to 15 bases. The CDR3 sequence is 16 residues long. The DNA for the CDR3 is TGTGCCAGCAGCAACATAATCGGGGGTTCCTACAATGAGCAGTTCTTC. Translating gives CASSNIIGGSYNEQFF.

The chain links TRBV7-9 to TRBJ2-2; TRBD2 might be the D (5 bases). Per germline, CDR1 SEHNR and CDR2 FQNEAQ (reference sequence). V was clipped by 5 bases and J by 8 bases, with 12 bases between them. This CDR3 is 13 amino acids long. The CDR3 DNA reads TGTGCCAGCAGCGGACTCCGAGCGGGGGAGCTGTTTTTT. Amino acids: CASSGLRAGELFF. Looking up the rest from reference TRBV7-9 and TRBJ2-2 gives the full variable domain: DTGVSQNPRHKITKRGQNVTFRCDPISEHNRLYWYRQTLGQGPEFLTYFQNEAQLEKSRLLSDRFSAERPKGSFSTLEIQRTEQGDSAMYLCASSGLRAGELFFGEGSRLTVL.

This clone was detected once. V usage is TRBV5-4 and J usage is TRBJ1-3, with TRBD1 identical over 9 bases. Germline assignment: CDR1 SGHNT and CDR2 YYREEE (reference sequence). Germline trimming cut 4 bases from V and 0 bases from J; bases unmatched to any gene: 5. The CDR3 spans 16 residues. CDR3: CASSPGTGISGNTIYF. The CDR3 region has the DNA TGTGCCAGCAGCCCCGGGACAGGGATCTCTGGAAACACCATATATTTT.

The chain couples TRBV3-1 (or the pseudogene TRBV3-2) to TRBJ2-5; 16 bases fit TRBD2. The CDR3 extends over 17 amino acids. The germline CDR1 and CDR2 sequences are LGHDT and YNNKEL (reference sequence). Germline trimming cut 4 bases from V and 2 bases from J; bases unmatched to any gene: 4. The CDR3 DNA follows: TGTGCCAGCAGCCGTGGGACTAGCGGGGGGGGGCAAGAGACCCAGTACTTC. This sequence encodes CASSRGTSGGGQETQYF.

As to this clone: A junction boundary mismatches the germline segment, possibly from a read error. V and J are TRBV19 and TRBJ1-2; TRBD1 matches at 7 bases. In germline, CDR1 is LNHDA, CDR2 SQIVND (reference sequence). The CDR3 spans 17 residues. The CDR3 reads CASSREIPDRDRYGYSF. The CDR3 DNA is TGTGCCAGCAGTCGAGAAATTCCAGACAGGGACCGATATGGCTACAGCTTC.

In the case of this clone: This sample includes further DNA sequences coding for the same CDR3. The genes are TRBV5-1 and TRBJ1-1; maybe TRBD1 (5 bases). Trimming pared 2 bases from V and 4 bases from J, leaving 12 bases between. CDR3 length equals 14 residues. The germline V gene has CDR1 SGHRS and CDR2 YFSETQ. The CDR3 sequence is CASSFQGAGTEAFF. CDR3 nucleotide sequence: TGCGCCAGCAGCTTTCAGGGAGCGGGCACTGAAGCTTTCTTT.

The chain joins TRBV6-2 or TRBV6-3 to TRBJ1-5; D remains unclear. The V end lost 2 bases, the J end lost 5 bases, and 4 bases lay between the germline ends. Germline-derived CDR1 and CDR2 are MNHEY and SVGEGT. The CDR3 contains 12 residues. DNA of the CDR3: TGTGCCAGCAGTTACAGCCATCAGCCCCAGCATTTT. Its translation is CASSYSHQPQHF.

This chain uses TRBV11-2 with TRBJ1-6; weak D call: TRBD1 (6 bases). Trimming cost V 2 bases and J 6 bases, with 11 bases left between them. The CDR3 spans 15 residues. Germline assignment: CDR1 SGHAT and CDR2 FQNNGV. CDR3 amino acids: CASSLRDTLNSPLHF. The CDR3, as DNA: TGTGCCAGCAGCTTAAGGGACACTCTTAATTCACCCCTCCACTTT.

This clone has a single count. This chain joins TRBV27 and TRBJ1-1, with D tentatively TRBD1 (6 bases). Germline values: CDR1 MNHEY, CDR2 SMNVEV (reference sequence). This CDR3 comprises 17 residues. V was clipped by 4 bases and J by 1 base, with 19 bases between them. The CDR3 protein is CASSYDRIIQGNTEAFF. Written as DNA, the CDR3 is TGTGCCAGCAGTTACGACAGGATTATTCAAGGGAACACTGAAGCTTTCTTT.

V is TRBV5-1 and J is TRBJ2-1; 12 bases line up with TRBD2. The junction had 9 bases not matched to a gene; V was cut back by 4 bases and J by 10 bases. CDR1 SGHRS and CDR2 YFSETQ come from the germline V gene. CDR3 length: 15 residues. The CDR3 loop is CASSGLAGGLGEQFF. CDR3 sequence (DNA): TGCGCCAGCAGCGGCCTAGCGGGGGGGCTCGGAGAGCAGTTCTTC.

The J gene is TRBJ1-2, the V gene TRBV2; 8 bases match TRBD1. J lost 8 bases, V lost 3 bases, and 8 bases had no gene match. Per the germline V gene, CDR1 is SNHLY and CDR2 is FYNNEI. This CDR3 has 14 residues. This chain's CDR3 is CASSDGRGHWGYTF. The CDR3 DNA reads TGTGCCAGCAGTGATGGCAGGGGGCATTGGGGCTACACCTTC.